The 16 T cell receptor beta chains in this list originate from one sample, sequenced in a study of blood T cell repertoires in COVID-19. Profiling relied on immunoSEQ multiplex PCR, and the TCRdb table lists in-frame clones only, not all of them. The sample lists some 290,000 clones, 85% to 95% occurring once. Sequenced: PBMCs or T cells enriched from blood (not recorded which). The receptors stem from a woman between 25 and 40 years old who had been exposed to COVID-19.

The chain has TRBV5-1 and TRBJ2-7; 8 bases map to TRBD1. CDR1 is SGHRS and CDR2 is YFSETQ in the germline V gene. The CDR3 is made up of 14 amino acids. The ends lost 0 bases at V and 5 bases at J; junction bases unmatched: 4. The CDR3 DNA sequence: TGCGCCAGCAGCTTGGGACAGGGGTGGGACGAGCAGTACTTC. Protein sequence: CASSLGQGWDEQYF.

This chain uses TRBV5-6 with TRBJ2-7; TRBD1 might be the D (6 bases). Trimming cost V 0 bases and J 7 bases, with 17 bases left between them. The CDR3 contains 15 residues. Germline CDR1 SGHDT, CDR2 YYEEEE. The CDR3 region has the DNA TGTGCCAGCAGCTTGGGGGGGCACCTGGATGAGGAGCAGTACTTC. This codes for CASSLGGHLDEEQYF.

This clone was counted only a few times. The chain joins TRBV7-9 to TRBJ2-7; possibly TRBD1 for D (6 bases). CDR3 size: 14 residues. The V and J ends lost 3 bases and 1 base respectively, with 10 bases between them. Germline loops: CDR1 SEHNR, CDR2 FQNEAQ (reference sequence). For the CDR3, the DNA is TGTGCCAGCAGCTTCGGGACACCGTCCTACGAGCAGTACTTC. As protein: CASSFGTPSYEQYF.

The chain joins TRBV14 to TRBJ2-3; D unclear. The CDR3 extends over 11 amino acids. CDR1 and CDR2 from the germline V gene are SGHDN and FVKESK. Between the trimmed V and J ends, which lost 1 base and 9 bases, there was a span of 5 bases. The CDR3 DNA is TGTGCCAGCAGCCAAGGCGTAACGCAGTATTTT. This gives the protein CASSQGVTQYF.

A few counts support this clone. The chain couples TRBV12-3 or TRBV12-4 to TRBJ2-3; the D gene is possibly TRBD1 (6 bases). Trimming stripped 7 bases from V and 9 bases from J, with 14 bases between. The CDR3 contains 12 residues. In nucleotides, the CDR3 is TGTGCCAGCAAGGCAGGGGCAGCCACGCAGTATTTT. Protein: CASKAGAATQYF.

The J gene is TRBJ1-6, the V gene TRBV4-3; D possibly corresponds to TRBD1 (6 bases). CDR1 is LGHNA and CDR2 is YSLEER in the germline V gene. V dropped 6 bases and J dropped 6 bases, with 12 bases sitting between them. There are 14 residues in the CDR3. The chain's CDR3 is CASRLQGGNSPLHF. CDR3 sequence (DNA): TGCGCCAGCAGGCTACAGGGTGGTAATTCACCCCTCCACTTT.

The rearrangement links TRBV28 to TRBJ1-2; TRBD1 might be the D (5 bases). Trimming removed 4 bases from V and 4 bases from J, with 10 bases in between. CDR1 and CDR2 (germline): MDHEN, SYDVKM. The CDR3 has 13 residues. CDR3 protein: CASSSGHIYGYTF. The CDR3 region has the DNA TGTGCCAGCAGTTCCGGACACATCTATGGCTACACCTTC.

V is TRBV6-1 and J is TRBJ2-2; TRBD1 agrees at 10 bases. CDR3 length equals 15 residues. V shed 6 bases and J 5 bases; nucleotides not matched to a gene: 6. Germline assignment: CDR1 MNHNS and CDR2 SASEGT. The CDR3 loop reads CASRGTGVGTGELFF. The CDR3 DNA follows: TGTGCCAGCAGAGGGACAGGGGTCGGGACCGGGGAGCTGTTTTTT.

The genes are TRBV10-2 and TRBJ1-2; D not resolved. V lost 8 bases and J 4 bases, leaving 8 bases between the germline ends. The length of the CDR3 is 11 residues. CDR1 and CDR2 from the germline V gene are WSHSY and SAAADI. CDR3 region: CASAEAYGYTF. The CDR3 DNA reads TGCGCCAGCGCCGAGGCCTATGGCTACACCTTC.

The gene calls are TRBV5-1 and TRBJ2-3, with D perhaps matching TRBD2 (6 bases). V lost 4 bases and J lost 0, with 18 bases in between. Germline-derived CDR1 and CDR2 are SGHRS and YFSETQ. The CDR3 is 17 amino acids. CDR3 sequence (DNA): TGCGCCAGCAGCGAACCCAGGAGGGGTGCTAGCACAGATACGCAGTATTTT. It translates to CASSEPRRGASTDTQYF.

The J gene is TRBJ1-5, the V gene TRBV19; a weak D match, TRBD1 (6 bases). This CDR3 spans 14 amino acids. Germline V lookup: CDR1 LNHDA, CDR2 SQIVND (reference sequence). The V gene lost 10 bases and the J gene lost 5 bases, with 18 bases spanning the gap. This chain's CDR3 is CATIEPGAHQPQHF. CDR3 sequence (DNA): TGTGCCACGATTGAACCAGGGGCCCATCAGCCCCAGCATTTT.

In its sample, this clone was seen once. The V gene is TRBV9, the J gene TRBJ1-1; TRBD1 aligns across 8 bases. The CDR3 sequence is 15 residues long. In germline, CDR1 is SGDLS, CDR2 YYNGEE. The ends lost 0 bases at V and 3 bases at J; junction bases unmatched: 4. CDR3 sequence reads: CASSVAPQGDTEAFF. Here the CDR3 DNA reads TGTGCCAGCAGCGTAGCTCCACAGGGGGACACTGAAGCTTTCTTT.

The chain carries TRBV7-2 and TRBJ2-3, with TRBD1 identical over 10 bases. There are 16 residues in the CDR3. V dropped 1 base and J dropped 3; count of bases not matched to a gene: 4. Germline-derived CDR1 and CDR2 are SGHTA and FQGNSA. CDR3 in DNA: TGTGCCAGCAGCTTAGTTGCGGGACAGGGGACAGATACGCAGTATTTT. This gives the protein CASSLVAGQGTDTQYF.

The CDR3 protein is CASSGYYAPHTEQFF. In DNA form, the CDR3 reads TGTGCCAGCAGTGGCTACTACGCTCCCCACACCGAGCAGTTCTTC. The rearrangement uses TRBV2 and TRBJ2-1; no clear D. CDR1 and CDR2 (germline): SNHLY, FYNNEI. This CDR3 has 15 amino acids. V lost 4 bases and J lost 10, with 20 bases in between.

This clone showed up just a few times. The chain combines TRBV10-3 with TRBJ2-5; TRBD2 agrees at 7 bases. This CDR3 is built from 14 residues. V gave up 2 bases and J gave up 4 bases; unmatched junction bases: 4. In germline, CDR1 is ENHRY, CDR2 SYGVKD. DNA for the CDR3: TGTGCCATCAGTGAGCCGGGACTACGAGAGACCCAGTACTTC. This gives the protein CAISEPGLRETQYF.

The chain combines TRBV4-3 with TRBJ1-2; possible D gene TRBD1, 6 bases. V lost 0 bases and J lost 2, with 13 bases in between. CDR3 length: 16 residues. Per germline, CDR1 LGHNA and CDR2 YSLEER. CDR3 amino acids: CASSQDRWQGNYGYTF. The CDR3 DNA reads as TGCGCCAGCAGCCAAGATCGATGGCAGGGGAACTATGGCTACACCTTC.